This T cell receptor (beta chain) emerged from a study of shared clonotypes between healthy human individuals. Repertoires were generated with immunoSEQ multiplex PCR, while TCRdb's copy carries only in-frame clones and drops some. The table lists millions of clones, over 85% of them singletons. Nashville, Tennessee was home to all donors, who were Caucasian adults. The sequence derives from a young man in good health. Some clones in this sample may be carry-over from other donors' samples. Source material: naive CD4+ T cells from PBMCs. Subset defined: CD45RA+ positively selected.

The CDR3 DNA reads as TGTGCCAGCAGCGCCTCGAGCGGGAGTGGTACGCAGTATTTT. This gives the protein CASSASSGSGTQYF. V gene TRBV7-3 combines with J gene TRBJ2-3; 8 bases match TRBD2. The CDR3 length is 14 residues. Germline CDR1 is SGHTA and CDR2 is FQGTGA. V dropped 5 bases and J dropped 8; count of bases not matched to a gene: 9. Supplemented by reference TRBV7-3 and TRBJ2-3, the full variable domain reads GAGVSQTPSNKVTEKGKYVELRCDPISGHTALYWYRQSLGQGPEFLIYFQGTGAADDSGLPNDRFFAVRPEGSVSTLKIQRTERGDSAVYLCASSASSGSGTQYFGPGTRLTVL.